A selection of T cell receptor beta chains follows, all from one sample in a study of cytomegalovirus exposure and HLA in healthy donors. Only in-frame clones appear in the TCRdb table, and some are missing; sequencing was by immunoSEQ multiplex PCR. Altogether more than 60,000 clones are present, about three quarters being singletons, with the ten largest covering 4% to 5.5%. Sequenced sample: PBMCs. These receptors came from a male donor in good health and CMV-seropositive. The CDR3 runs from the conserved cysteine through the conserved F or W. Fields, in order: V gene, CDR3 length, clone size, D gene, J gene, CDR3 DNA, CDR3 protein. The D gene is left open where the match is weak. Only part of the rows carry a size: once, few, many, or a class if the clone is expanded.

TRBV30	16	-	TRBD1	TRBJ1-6	TGTGCCTCCCCCCGGGGCAGGGGGCTATATAATTCACCCCTCCACTTT	CASPRGRGLYNSPLHF
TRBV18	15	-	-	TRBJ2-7	TGTGCCAGCTCACCCCTCTCCGGGGGTTCCTACGAGCAGTACTTC	CASSPLSGGSYEQYF
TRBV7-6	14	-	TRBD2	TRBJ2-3	TGTGCCAGCAGCTACGCGGGGGGCACAGATACGCAGTATTTT	CASSYAGGTDTQYF
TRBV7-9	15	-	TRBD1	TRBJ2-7	TGTGCCAGCAGCTTGGGGCAGGGGGCACTCTACGAGCAGTACTTC	CASSLGQGALYEQYF
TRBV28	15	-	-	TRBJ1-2	TGTGCCAGCAGGCAAAAGGAGACTGCTAACTATGGCTACACCTTC	CASRQKETANYGYTF
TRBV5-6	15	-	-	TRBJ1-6	TGTGCCAGCAGCCCTCCCACAGGGCCCAATTCACCCCTCCACTTT	CASSPPTGPNSPLHF
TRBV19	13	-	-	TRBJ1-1	TGTGCCAGTAGTCCGACAGGGAACACTGAAGCTTTCTTT	CASSPTGNTEAFF
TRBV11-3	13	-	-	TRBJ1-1	TGTGCCAGCAGCTTAGGTCGGTACACTGAAGCTTTCTTT	CASSLGRYTEAFF
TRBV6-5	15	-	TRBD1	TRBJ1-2	TGTGCCAGCAGTTACTTGGGGACAGTTGGGTATGGCTACACCTTC	CASSYLGTVGYGYTF
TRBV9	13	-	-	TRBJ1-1	TGTGCCAGCAGCCCGACAATGAGCACTGAAGCTTTCTTT	CASSPTMSTEAFF
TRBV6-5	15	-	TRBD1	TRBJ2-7	TGTGCCAGCAGTCCGAGGACAGGGGGCGAGGACGAGCAGTACTTC	CASSPRTGGEDEQYF
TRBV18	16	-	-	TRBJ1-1	TGTGCCAGCTCACTCTCTTCGTCAGGGTCGGTCACTGAAGCTTTCTTT	CASSLSSSGSVTEAFF
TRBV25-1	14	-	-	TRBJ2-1	TGTGCCAGCAGTGAACCCGGGACAAACAATGAGCAGTTCTTC	CASSEPGTNNEQFF
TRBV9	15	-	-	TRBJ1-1	TGTGCCAGCAGCGCCGCCGGGACACAGAACACTGAAGCTTTCTTT	CASSAAGTQNTEAFF
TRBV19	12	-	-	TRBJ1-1	TGTGCCAGTAGCTCCAGTACCAGTGAAGCTTTCTTT	CASSSSTSEAFF
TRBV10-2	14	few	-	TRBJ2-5	TGCGCCAGCAGCTTCGGGGTCTTGGGAGAGACCCAGTACTTC	CASSFGVLGETQYF
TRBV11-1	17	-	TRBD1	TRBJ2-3	TGTGCCAGCAGCTTAGATATCCTCGAGGGGGCTGTAGATACGCAGTATTTT	CASSLDILEGAVDTQYF
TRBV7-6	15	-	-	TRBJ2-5	TGTGCCAGCAGCTTAGCGGGGGGAGCCGGGGAGACCCAGTACTTC	CASSLAGGAGETQYF
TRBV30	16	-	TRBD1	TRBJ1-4	TGTGCCTGGAGACAATCAACGGGACAGAGAAATGAAAAACTGTTTTTT	CAWRQSTGQRNEKLFF
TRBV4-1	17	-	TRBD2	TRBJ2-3	TGCGCCAGCAGCCTCCGGACTAGCGGGGATAGCACAGATACGCAGTATTTT	CASSLRTSGDSTDTQYF
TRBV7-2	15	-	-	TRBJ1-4	TGTGCCAGCAGCTTAAGCCAGGGCGGTAATGAAAAACTGTTTTTT	CASSLSQGGNEKLFF
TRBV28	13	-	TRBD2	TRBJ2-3	TGTGCCAGCACACGGGGGGGCGGAGATACGCAGTATTTT	CASTRGGGDTQYF
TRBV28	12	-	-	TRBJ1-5	TGTGCCGGCGGTCCTCGGGGGTGGCCCCAGCATTTT	CAGGPRGWPQHF
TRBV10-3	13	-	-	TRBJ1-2	TGTGCCATCAGTGCCTCAGGGGACTATGGCTACACCTTC	CAISASGDYGYTF
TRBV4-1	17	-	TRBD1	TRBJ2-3	TGCGCCAGCAGCCAAGCCGACAGGGGGCTTAACTTAGATACGCAGTATTTT	CASSQADRGLNLDTQYF
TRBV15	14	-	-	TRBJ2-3	TGTGCCACCAGCGAGCGCTACAGCACAGATACGCAGTATTTT	CATSERYSTDTQYF
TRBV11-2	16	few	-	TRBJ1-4	TGTGCCAGCAGTACGGGACTTTCCGCAACTAATGAAAAACTGTTTTTT	CASSTGLSATNEKLFF
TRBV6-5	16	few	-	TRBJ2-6	TGTGCCAGCAGTTTACTAGTGTCCTCTGGGGCCAACGTCCTGACTTTC	CASSLLVSSGANVLTF
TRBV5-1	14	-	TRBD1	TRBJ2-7	TGCGCCAGCTGGCTCGGGACAGGGTTAGGCGAGCAGTACTTC	CASWLGTGLGEQYF
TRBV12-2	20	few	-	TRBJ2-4	TGTGCAAGTCGCTCTAAATCGGGGACAGGGCATCTACCAGCCAAAAACATTCAGTACTTC	CASRSKSGTGHLPAKNIQYF
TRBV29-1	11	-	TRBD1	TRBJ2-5	TGCAGCGTTGAAGGGGACAGGGGCCAGTACTTC	CSVEGDRGQYF
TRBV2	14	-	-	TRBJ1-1	TGTGCCACCACAGGGTTCCCGATGAACACTGAAGCTTTCTTT	CATTGFPMNTEAFF
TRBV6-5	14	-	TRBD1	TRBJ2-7	TGTGCCAGCAGCTCCGGACAGGGCACCTACGAGCAGTACTTC	CASSSGQGTYEQYF
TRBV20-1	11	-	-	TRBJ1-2	TGCAGTGCTAGATTCAGTTATGGCTACACCTTC	CSARFSYGYTF
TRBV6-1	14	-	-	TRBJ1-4	TGTGCCAGCAGTGCCGGTGCAACTAATGAAAAACTGTTTTTT	CASSAGATNEKLFF
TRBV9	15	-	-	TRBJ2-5	TGTGCCAGCAGCGTAGGAGGGGGTTATCAAGAGACCCAGTACTTC	CASSVGGGYQETQYF
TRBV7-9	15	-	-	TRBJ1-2	TGTGCCAGCAGCCCAGGGGCGCCCCACTTCTATGGCTACACCTTC	CASSPGAPHFYGYTF
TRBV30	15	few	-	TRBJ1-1	TGTGCCTGGAGTGGGGCGGACAGAGACTACACTGAAGCTTTCTTT	CAWSGADRDYTEAFF
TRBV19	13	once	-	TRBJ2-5	TGTGCCAGTAGTTCATCGGGAAGAGAGACCCAGTACTTC	CASSSSGRETQYF
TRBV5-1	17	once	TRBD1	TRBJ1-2	TGCGCCAGCAGCTTGGAGCACAGGGGGGTAACTAACTATGGCTACACCTTC	CASSLEHRGVTNYGYTF
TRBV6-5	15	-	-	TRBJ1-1	TGTGCCAGCAGGGGAGTGGCGGAGCGGAACACTGAAGCTTTCTTT	CASRGVAERNTEAFF
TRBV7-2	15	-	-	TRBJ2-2	TGTGCCAGCAGCTTAGGTTTCGCGAACACCGGGGAGCTGTTTTTT	CASSLGFANTGELFF
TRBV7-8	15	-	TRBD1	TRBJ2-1	TGTGCCAGCAGCTTAGAGGACAGGGGTAACAATGAGCAGTTCTTC	CASSLEDRGNNEQFF
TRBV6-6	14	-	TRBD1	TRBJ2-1	TGTGCCAGCACCCTGGAAGGACAGGGGGTTGAGCAGTTCTTC	CASTLEGQGVEQFF
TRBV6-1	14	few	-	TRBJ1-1	TGTGCCAGCAGTTCTAGAGCAGTAAACACTGAAGCTTTCTTT	CASSSRAVNTEAFF
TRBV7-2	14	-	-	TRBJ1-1	TGTGCCAGCAGGACTACAGGGAGTAACACTGAAGCTTTCTTT	CASRTTGSNTEAFF
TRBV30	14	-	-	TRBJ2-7	TGTGCCTGGAATCGGGAGAGGGGCTCCTACGAGCAGTACTTC	CAWNRERGSYEQYF
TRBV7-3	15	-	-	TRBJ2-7	TGTGCCAGCAGCCACCGCGGCAGGAGGGCCTACGAGCAGTACTTC	CASSHRGRRAYEQYF
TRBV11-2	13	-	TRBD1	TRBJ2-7	TGTGCCAGCAGCTTAGACAGGGGGCGCGAGCAGTACTTC	CASSLDRGREQYF
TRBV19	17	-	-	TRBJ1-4	TGTGCCAGTAGGGAAGTCTCTTTAAATCCGACGGGGGAAAAACTGTTTTTT	CASREVSLNPTGEKLFF
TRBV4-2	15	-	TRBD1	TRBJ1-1	TGTGCCAGCAGCCACTCCGACAGGGGGAACACTGAAGCTTTCTTT	CASSHSDRGNTEAFF
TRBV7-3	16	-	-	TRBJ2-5	TGTGCCAGCAGTTCATCCCCGGGGGACAGCCAAGAGACCCAGTACTTC	CASSSSPGDSQETQYF
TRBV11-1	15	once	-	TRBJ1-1	TGTGCCAGCAAACGTATTCAAGCAGGGGACACTGAAGCTTTCTTT	CASKRIQAGDTEAFF
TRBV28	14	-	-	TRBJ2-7	TGTGCCAGCAGTTTAAGACAGGAGACCTACGAGCAGTACTTC	CASSLRQETYEQYF
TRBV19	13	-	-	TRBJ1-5	TGTGCCAGTAGCATGTCAGGTAACCAGCCCCAGCATTTT	CASSMSGNQPQHF